This T cell receptor (beta chain) is drawn from a study of control samples from healthy donors and cancer patients (dated by TCRdb to about 2020). Library prep was done by the immunoSEQ multiplex PCR assay. TCRdb took this table from immuneACCESS and kept in-frame rearrangements with V and J called. Such tables lack part of the clones; where checked against another copy, unresolved V genes explain under half of the gap, and the rest is unexplained. The table for this sample lists some 74,000 clones; approximately 94% of them were counted only once. In total, the top ten clones hold more than 2.5% of the sample. Notes on this clone: Its antigen is currently not known. Per-nucleotide qualities are absent, and no much larger clonotype sits a single base away.

This sequence originates from a woman under 40 in good health. Material for sequencing was blood.

Here is the DNA: TGTGCCAGCTCACCAGACAGGGGAAACACCATATATTTT. It is translated as CASSPDRGNTIYF. Recombination linked TRBV18 to TRBJ1-3; TRBD1 is a possible D gene, resting on 6 matching bases. Taken from the germline V gene, the CDR1 and CDR2 loops are KGHSH and LQKENI. Reading from cysteine to phenylalanine, the CDR3 counts 13 amino acids. Only the CDR3 DNA is retained, 39 bases long and in frame from the first base. The junction carries 6 bases between V and J, which are trimmed by 2 bases and 4 bases respectively.